A single sample gave rise to the 23 T cell receptor beta chains below, sequenced in a study of blood T cell repertoires in COVID-19. Libraries were prepared by immunoSEQ multiplex PCR; TCRdb keeps only in-frame clonotypes and omits some of them. The table includes some 300,000 clones, approximately 88% detected once. Sequencing was carried out using peripheral blood. These receptors originate from a woman aged 30 to 39 who had recovered from COVID-19.

This chain uses TRBV4-1 with TRBJ1-2; TRBD1 agrees at 7 bases. CDR1 MGHRA and CDR2 YSYEKL come from the germline V gene. This CDR3 is 14 amino acids long. V shed 3 bases and J 4 bases; nucleotides not matched to a gene: 5. CDR3 residues: CASSQLQGPYGYTF. The CDR3 DNA is TGCGCCAGCAGCCAGTTACAGGGGCCCTATGGCTACACCTTC.

The chain employs TRBV29-1 and TRBJ1-1; 7 bases agree with TRBD1. This CDR3 is 13 amino acids long. CDR1 and CDR2 (germline): SQVTM, ANQGSEA. V lost 5 bases, J lost 3 bases, and 6 bases stayed unmatched. The CDR3 loop is CSVRQGVDTEAFF. The DNA of the CDR3 is TGCAGCGTTAGACAGGGAGTGGACACTGAAGCTTTCTTT.

V is TRBV29-1 and J is TRBJ2-1; 15 bases line up with TRBD2. The junction had 8 bases not matched to a gene; V was cut back by 4 bases and J by 10 bases. CDR3 length: 15 amino acids. Germline CDR1 reads SQVTM; CDR2 reads ANQGSEA. The CDR3, as DNA: TGCAGCGTTGCCAGGACTAGCGGGGGGGCCGGCGAGCAGTTCTTC. This gives the protein CSVARTSGGAGEQFF.

The J gene is TRBJ2-1, the V gene TRBV3-1 (or the pseudogene TRBV3-2); D not resolved. The CDR3 length is 15 residues. From germline, CDR1 is LGHDT and CDR2 YNNKEL (reference sequence). V gave up 1 base and J gave up 1 base, with 8 bases separating them. As DNA, the CDR3 is TGTGCCAGCAGCCAAGCACTAACATCCTACAATGAGCAGTTCTTC. Protein sequence: CASSQALTSYNEQFF.

The gene calls are TRBV7-9 and TRBJ2-2; 7 nucleotides line up with TRBD1. Trimming took 9 bases from V and 3 from J; bases not matched to a gene: 7. CDR3 length: 14 amino acids. The germline V gene has CDR1 SEHNR and CDR2 FQNEAQ (reference sequence). The CDR3 here is CARGTGTDTGELFF. The CDR3 DNA reads as TGTGCCAGAGGTACCGGGACAGACACCGGGGAGCTGTTTTTT.

The chain carries TRBV27 and TRBJ1-5, with no clear D. V shed 5 bases and J shed 4 bases, with 15 bases lying between them. Germline V CDR1 and CDR2: MNHEY, SMNVEV (reference sequence). This CDR3 contains 15 residues. DNA for the CDR3: TGTGCCAGCAGTCTCTCGCCGGGTCCTAATCAGCCCCAGCATTTT. Amino acids: CASSLSPGPNQPQHF.

This clone has only one observation. The V gene is TRBV3-1 (or the pseudogene TRBV3-2), the J gene TRBJ1-2; possible D gene TRBD1, 6 bases. The germline V gene has CDR1 LGHDT and CDR2 YNNKEL (reference sequence). CDR3 length equals 14 residues. Trimming left V 3 bases short and J 5 bases short, with 13 bases between. CDR3 DNA sequence: TGTGCCAGCAGCCAGCAACAGGGTGGGTATGGCTACACCTTC. Translation gives CASSQQQGGYGYTF.

CDR3 amino acids: CASSVAWTANTGELFF. The CDR3 coding sequence is TGTGCCAGCAGCGTAGCGTGGACAGCGAACACCGGGGAGCTGTTTTTT. V gene TRBV9 combines with J gene TRBJ2-2; tentatively, D is TRBD1 (6 bases). Germline V gene sequence: CDR1 SGDLS, CDR2 YYNGEE. V gave up 0 bases and J gave up 0 bases, with 9 bases separating them. This CDR3 spans 16 amino acids.

The chain is built from TRBV5-6 and TRBJ1-1; D is undetermined. The V and J ends lost 2 bases and 9 bases respectively, with 11 bases between them. The CDR3 sequence is 12 residues long. Looked up from germline, CDR1 is SGHDT and CDR2 is YYEEEE. CDR3 loop: CASSFREIQAFF. The CDR3 DNA reads TGTGCCAGCAGCTTCCGGGAAATCCAAGCTTTCTTT.

The chain combines TRBV3-1 (or the pseudogene TRBV3-2) with TRBJ1-2, with unresolved D. V was shortened by 1 base and J by 6 bases, with 12 bases between the two germline ends. This CDR3 region has 14 residues. Germline V lookup: CDR1 LGHDT, CDR2 YNNKEL (reference sequence). CDR3 sequence (DNA): TGTGCCAGCAGCCAAGGGGAGGTTTGGGATGGCTACACCTTC. It is translated as CASSQGEVWDGYTF.

This chain links TRBV13 with TRBJ2-2; 7 bases map to TRBD1. Trimming at V came to 0 bases and at J to 6 bases, leaving 4 bases not matched to a gene. Germline-derived CDR1 and CDR2 are PRHDT and FYEKMQ (reference sequence). The CDR3 runs to 15 residues. The CDR3 bases are TGTGCCAGCAGCTTAGGCGTCAGGGGGTCCGGGGAGCTGTTTTTT. Its protein is CASSLGVRGSGELFF.

Comments on this clone: Other DNA sequences from this sample encode an identical CDR3 as well. The V gene is TRBV19, the J gene TRBJ1-2; D call uncertain. Per germline, CDR1 LNHDA and CDR2 SQIVND (reference sequence). This CDR3 has 13 amino acids. V shed 5 bases and J shed 1 base, with 8 bases lying between them. In nucleotides, the CDR3 is TGTGCCAGTAGTCCCGGACTTAACTATGGCTACACCTTC. The encoded protein is CASSPGLNYGYTF.

The chain joins TRBV14 to TRBJ2-3; D gene unclear. V was shortened by 1 base and J by 6 bases, with 5 bases between the two germline ends. This CDR3 has 12 residues. Germline assignment: CDR1 SGHDN and CDR2 FVKESK. The CDR3 bases are TGTGCCAGCAGCCAAGCTTCCGATACGCAGTATTTT. Protein: CASSQASDTQYF.

This sequence joins TRBV6-5 and TRBJ2-7; the D is unclear. Looked up from germline, CDR1 is MNHEY and CDR2 is SVGAGI. The germline V and J ends were trimmed by 0 bases and 2 bases, with 11 bases remaining between them. This CDR3 contains 15 residues. The CDR3 nucleotides are TGTGCCAGCAGTTACTCCTCCGTAGAGGCCTACGAGCAGTACTTC. Amino acids: CASSYSSVEAYEQYF.

The genes are TRBV15 and TRBJ1-1, with 7 bases identical to TRBD1. The CDR3 extends over 17 amino acids. V was clipped by 3 bases and J by 0 bases; unmatched bases: 10. Germline CDR1 reads LNHNV; CDR2 reads YYDKDF (reference sequence). The CDR3 region is CATSRPRGSFMNTEAFF. CDR3 nucleotide sequence: TGTGCCACCAGCAGGCCCAGGGGGTCGTTCATGAACACTGAAGCTTTCTTT.

The rearrangement joins TRBV6-5 to TRBJ1-2; maybe TRBD1 (6 bases). The ends were cut back, 5 bases at V and 8 bases at J, with 15 bases in the middle. Germline CDR1 MNHEY, CDR2 SVGAGI. The length of the CDR3 is 13 residues. For the CDR3, the DNA is TGTGCCAGCAGTCAAACAGGGTTCGACGGCTACACCTTC. This codes for CASSQTGFDGYTF.

CDR3 sequence reads: CASSWTGGETQYF. The CDR3 coding sequence is TGTGCCAGCAGCTGGACGGGGGGGGAGACCCAGTACTTC. V gene TRBV7-2 combines with J gene TRBJ2-5, with 8 bases that match TRBD2. J lost 5 bases, V lost 4 bases, and 3 bases had no gene match. Germline CDR1 reads SGHTA; CDR2 reads FQGNSA. The CDR3 is made up of 13 amino acids.

The rearrangement uses TRBV11-3 and TRBJ2-7; 10 positions match TRBD1. Trimming at V came to 5 bases and at J to 5 bases, leaving 6 bases not matched to a gene. Germline V gives CDR1 SGHNT, CDR2 YENEEA. CDR3 size: 14 residues. The DNA of the CDR3 is TGTGCCAGCAGCCTGGGACAGGGGAACCACGAGCAGTACTTC. It yields the protein CASSLGQGNHEQYF.

The chain has TRBV25-1 and TRBJ2-5, with TRBD1 matching 7 bases. V trimming: 10 bases; J trimming: 5 bases; junction bases outside the gene matches: 7. Germline lookup yields CDR1 MGHDK and CDR2 SYGVNS. CDR3 length: 12 amino acids. CDR3 protein: CATGTDWETQYF. CDR3 in DNA: TGTGCCACAGGGACAGACTGGGAGACCCAGTACTTC.

This clone was found once. The rearrangement uses TRBV30 and TRBJ2-1; D gene ambiguous. V lost 7 bases to trimming and J lost 2 bases, with 15 bases between them. The CDR3 runs 14 residues. The germline V gene has CDR1 GTSNPN and CDR2 SVGIG (reference sequence). DNA for the CDR3: TGTGCCTCTACCAGGATGATCCCCTACAATGAGCAGTTCTTC. Its translation is CASTRMIPYNEQFF.

The rearrangement uses TRBV4-1 and TRBJ2-7, with 7 bases fitting TRBD2. Germline CDR1 reads MGHRA; CDR2 reads YSYEKL. V shed 1 base, J shed 3 bases, and the junction held 6 bases outside the gene matches. There are 15 residues in the CDR3. This CDR3 reads CASSQVVASGYEQYF. Here the CDR3 DNA reads TGCGCCAGCAGCCAAGTGGTGGCTAGCGGCTACGAGCAGTACTTC.

V usage is TRBV27 and J usage is TRBJ1-1; no firm D call. The CDR3 is 13 residues long. Germline values: CDR1 MNHEY, CDR2 SMNVEV (reference sequence). V was trimmed by 6 bases and J by 1 base, leaving 9 bases between them. The CDR3 here is CASRLNQNTEAFF. Here the CDR3 DNA reads TGTGCCAGCAGACTCAACCAGAACACTGAAGCTTTCTTT.

This clone has only a few counts. The chain combines TRBV20-1 with TRBJ1-1; D not certain. The V gene's germline CDR1 is DFQATT and CDR2 SNEGSKA (reference sequence). The CDR3 extends over 13 amino acids. V lost 3 bases to trimming and J lost 0 bases, with 8 bases between them. The CDR3 nucleotides are TGCAGTGCTAGTTGGGCCATGAACACTGAAGCTTTCTTT. Amino acids: CSASWAMNTEAFF.